The sequence of this T cell receptor beta chain was determined in a study of early T cells in non-severe SARS-CoV-2 infection listed by TCRdb under 2021. Study-wide context: Because TCR sequencing was done on bulk RNA from unsorted whole blood, the alpha and beta chains could not be paired.

Receptors were amplified or captured by 5' RACE. The sample was run on a NextSeq 500. The TCR library protocol attached unique molecular identifiers to individual cDNA molecules to correct for sequencing error and PCR bias. TCR alpha and beta chains were both sequenced, and the abundances of alpha and beta sequences in each sample were closely correlated with each other. Concerning the study's data processing: Decombinator V4 was used to perform V gene, J gene and CDR3 annotation of TCR sequences. TCRs were defined as expanded if a significant change between any two time points was detected under a Poisson model with p below 0.0001. TCR abundances were normalised to the total number of TCRs sequenced per sample and expressed as counts per million. TRAV1-2 paired with TRAJ12, TRAJ20 or TRAJ33 defined MAIT TCRs, while TRAV10 paired with TRAJ18 defined iNKT TCRs. A search of VDJdb, accessed on 1 November 2021, was run for TCRs annotated to CMV, EBV and SARS-CoV-2, with TCRs annotated for multiple antigens excluded. The raw public data were reprocessed by TCRdb itself: fastp quality trimming at Q25, MiXCR clonotype calling, in-frame beta chains only. Rows are combined by CDR3 protein, so each entry shows the most common genes and DNA. The V and J calls here are based on TCRdb, not the publication. The sample records roughly 70,000 distinct CDR3 sequences, roughly an eighth of which are singletons. Approximately 5.2% of the sample is taken by the ten largest.

A case-control design nested within a healthcare worker cohort in London, UK, was used, with weekly nasopharyngeal swab PCR tests and blood sampling performed. Between 23 and 31 March 2020, the week of the UK lockdown, healthcare workers were enrolled and then followed up weekly for as long as 16 weeks. CDR1 SGHAT and CDR2 FQNNGV are derived from the germline V gene. Reading from cysteine to phenylalanine, the CDR3 counts 16 amino acids. The only DNA kept is the CDR3, 48 bases in frame from the first base. V was cut back by 6 bases and J by 4 bases, leaving a gap of 18 bases between them. This clonotype was seen many times. Its antigen has not been determined. No base quality values were provided; no much bigger clone lies one nucleotide off. Study-level results and caveats: VDJdb matching was skewed toward anti-spike CD8 responses, so virus-specific expansions were likely underestimated and private and CD4 specificities were missed.

In this chain, TRBV11-2 is recombined with TRBJ2-2; the D gene is perhaps TRBD1, on 5 matching bases. The sequence came from an adult who was a healthcare worker with PCR-confirmed SARS-CoV-2 infection or an uninfected control (not recorded which). The sample comprised whole blood. CDR3 loop: CASSRPGRATTGELFF. The DNA sequence reads TGTGCCAGCAGTCGACCGGGCAGGGCGACCACCGGGGAGCTGTTTTTT.